This T cell receptor beta chain was identified during a study of shared clonotypes between healthy human individuals. The length of the CDR3 is 12 residues. From germline, CDR1 is SEHNR and CDR2 FQNEAQ (reference sequence). V lost 1 base and J 11 bases, leaving 8 bases between the germline ends. Naive CD8 cells comprised CD45RO-negative, CCR7-positively selected cells, excluding terminally differentiated effector memory CD45RA+ cells. Study findings and constraints: Only a few donors were included, so the genetic and exposure-history diversity represented was limited. Sorted-subset samples were not fully sequenced, rarefaction indicated. Naive subsets generally exceeded memory subsets in estimated richness.

To note about this clone: Antigen unknown.

The repertoire was sequenced with immunoSEQ multiplex PCR; TCRdb's copy has only in-frame clones and lacks some. The sample consists of some 1,900,000 clones, about 94% of them appearing once. The chain carries TRBV7-9 and TRBJ1-4; D may be TRBD1 (5 bases). The receptor was derived from a man between 18 and 35 years old in good health. Sequencing was carried out using naive CD8+ T cells sorted from blood. CDR3 DNA: TGTGCCAGCAGCTTAGGACCAGGGAAACTGTTTTTT. This encodes CASSLGPGKLFF.